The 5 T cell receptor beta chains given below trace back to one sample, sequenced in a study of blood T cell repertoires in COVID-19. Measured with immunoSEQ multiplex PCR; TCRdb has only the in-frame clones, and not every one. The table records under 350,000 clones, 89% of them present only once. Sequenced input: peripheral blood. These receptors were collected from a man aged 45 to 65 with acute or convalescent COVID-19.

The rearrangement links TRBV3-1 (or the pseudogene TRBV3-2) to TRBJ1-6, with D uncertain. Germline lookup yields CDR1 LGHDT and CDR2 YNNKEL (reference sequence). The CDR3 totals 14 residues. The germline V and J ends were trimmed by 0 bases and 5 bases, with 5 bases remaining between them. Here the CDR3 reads CASSQESDNSPLHF. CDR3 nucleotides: TGTGCCAGCAGCCAAGAATCGGATAATTCACCCCTCCACTTT.

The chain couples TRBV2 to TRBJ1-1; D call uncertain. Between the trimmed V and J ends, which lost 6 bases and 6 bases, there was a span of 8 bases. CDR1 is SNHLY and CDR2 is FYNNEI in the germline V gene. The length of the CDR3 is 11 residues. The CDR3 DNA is TGTGCCAGCAGCCAGTGGTCTGAAGCTTTCTTT. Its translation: CASSQWSEAFF.

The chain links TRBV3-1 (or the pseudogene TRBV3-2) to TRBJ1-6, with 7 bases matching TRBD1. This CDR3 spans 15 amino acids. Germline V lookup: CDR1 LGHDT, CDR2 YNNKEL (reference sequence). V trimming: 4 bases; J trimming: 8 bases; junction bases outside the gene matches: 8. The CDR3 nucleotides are TGTGCCAGCAGCCGAATCTCCGACAGGGATTCACCCCTCCACTTT. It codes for CASSRISDRDSPLHF.

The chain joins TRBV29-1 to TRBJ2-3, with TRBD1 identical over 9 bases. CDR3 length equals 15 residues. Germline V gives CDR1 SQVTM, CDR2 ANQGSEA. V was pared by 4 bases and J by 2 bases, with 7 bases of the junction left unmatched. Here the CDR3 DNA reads TGCAGCGTTGGACAGGGGGGTTCCCCCACAGATACGCAGTATTTT. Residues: CSVGQGGSPTDTQYF.

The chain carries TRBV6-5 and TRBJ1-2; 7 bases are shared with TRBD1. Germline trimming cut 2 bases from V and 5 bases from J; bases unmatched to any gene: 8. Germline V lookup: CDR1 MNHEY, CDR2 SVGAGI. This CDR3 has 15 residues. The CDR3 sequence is CASSYGPGQSYGYTF. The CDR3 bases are TGTGCCAGCAGTTACGGCCCGGGACAGAGTTATGGCTACACCTTC.